These 28 T cell receptor beta chains were sequenced from one sample in a study of relationships among human T cell subsets. The T cell receptor alpha and beta CDR3 regions were amplified from mRNA by semiquantitative ARM-PCR. ARM-PCR used tagged nested gene-specific primers, then communal superprimers for exponential amplification. TCRdb independently ran MiXCR on the multiplex PCR reads; one entry per CDR3 protein. Here the sample spans about 15,000 distinct CDR3 sequences, about 60% being singletons. The sample was total T cells sorted from blood. The source is a man aged 35-49 years in good health.

V is TRBV12-3 or TRBV12-4 and J is TRBJ1-1, with a tentative D call TRBD1 (5 bases). V gave up 1 base and J gave up 1 base, with 10 bases separating them. The CDR3 is made up of 15 amino acids. Here the CDR3 reads CASSLGGQGNTEAFF. CDR3 bases: TGTGCCAGCAGTTTAGGAGGGCAGGGGAACACTGAAGCTTTCTTT.

The V call is TRBV29-1, the J call TRBJ2-2, with D maybe TRBD1 (6 bases). The germline V and J ends were trimmed by 6 bases and 2 bases, with 10 bases remaining between them. Germline CDR1 is SQVTM and CDR2 is ANQGSEA. The CDR3 extends over 13 amino acids. This CDR3 reads CSVTGRNTGELFF. The CDR3 nucleotides are TGCAGCGTCACAGGGAGAAACACCGGGGAGCTGTTTTTT.

There are a few counts of this clonotype. The chain employs TRBV6-1 and TRBJ1-1; TRBD1 matches 7 bases. The CDR3 is 14 residues long. Germline values: CDR1 MNHNS, CDR2 SASEGT. Losses at the gene ends were 4 bases for V and 2 bases for J; bases not matched to a gene: 4. The CDR3 sequence: CASSVRQGNTEAFF. For the CDR3, the DNA is TGTGCCAGCAGTGTTCGACAGGGAAACACTGAAGCTTTCTTT.

The chain carries TRBV11-1 and TRBJ1-3, with D possibly TRBD1 on 5 matching bases. The germline CDR1 and CDR2 sequences are SGHAT and FQDESV (reference sequence). The germline V and J ends were trimmed by 3 bases and 0 bases, with 6 bases remaining between them. This CDR3 has 14 residues. As DNA, the CDR3 is TGTGCCAGCAGCTTGGACAACTCTGGAAACACCATATATTTT. Translation gives CASSLDNSGNTIYF. The whole variable domain, remainder taken from reference TRBV11-1 and TRBJ1-3, is EAEVAQSPRYKITEKSQAVAFWCDPISGHATLYWYRQILGQGPELLVQFQDESVVDDSQLPKDRFSAERLKGVDSTLKIQPAELGDSAMYLCASSLDNSGNTIYFGEGSWLTVV.

The chain employs TRBV11-2 and TRBJ2-1; 9 nucleotides align to TRBD2. This CDR3 has 14 amino acids. Germline CDR1 SGHAT, CDR2 FQNNGV. Germline trimming cut 7 bases from V and 12 bases from J; bases unmatched to any gene: 13. The CDR3 sequence: CASNRPREGRTQFF. As DNA, the CDR3 is TGTGCCAGCAACCGCCCGCGGGAGGGCCGTACGCAGTTCTTC.

On this clonotype: An end of the junction differs from the germline gene, which may be a read error. The chain links TRBV29-1 to TRBJ2-1; D is perhaps TRBD1 (5 bases). Germline CDR1 and CDR2: SQVTM and ANQGSEA. The CDR3 sequence is 11 residues long. CDR3 coding DNA: TGCAGCGGTGAAGTAGGGGATGAGCAGTTCTTC. It encodes CSGEVGDEQFF.

This clonotype appeared a few times. This chain joins TRBV30 and TRBJ2-2; 8 bases map to TRBD2. The ends lost 2 bases at V and 3 bases at J; junction bases unmatched: 2. The CDR3 length is 14 residues. CDR1 is GTSNPN and CDR2 is SVGIG in the germline V gene (reference sequence). The CDR3 loop is CAWSSGRDTGELFF. For the CDR3, the DNA is TGTGCCTGGAGTAGCGGGAGAGACACCGGGGAGCTGTTTTTT.

By sample fraction, this clonotype is medium-sized. This chain connects TRBV11-1 to TRBJ2-1; TRBD2 aligns across 7 bases. V was pared by 3 bases and J by 6 bases, with 8 bases of the junction left unmatched. The germline V gene has CDR1 SGHAT and CDR2 FQDESV (reference sequence). This CDR3 comprises 15 residues. The chain's CDR3 is CASSFMGTTLNEQFF. The CDR3 DNA follows: TGTGCCAGCAGCTTCATGGGGACTACCCTCAATGAGCAGTTCTTC.

The chain recombines TRBV7-8 with TRBJ1-1, with unresolved D. The germline gives CDR1 SGHVS, CDR2 FQNEAQ. V lost 5 bases and J lost 1, with 11 bases in between. The length of the CDR3 is 14 residues. In DNA form, the CDR3 reads TGTGCCAGCAGCGCCCTACAAGGGAACACTGAAGCTTTCTTT. This codes for CASSALQGNTEAFF.

The chain uses TRBV27 and TRBJ2-1; D remains ambiguous. In germline, CDR1 is MNHEY, CDR2 SMNVEV (reference sequence). V lost 3 bases, J lost 7 bases, and 7 bases lay in between. CDR3 length equals 12 residues. The CDR3 region is CASSFIGNEQFF. In DNA form, the CDR3 reads TGTGCCAGCAGTTTTATAGGGAATGAGCAGTTCTTC.

The rearrangement uses TRBV29-1 and TRBJ2-7; unclear D gene. The CDR3 has 14 residues. In germline, CDR1 is SQVTM, CDR2 ANQGSEA. Trimming took off 4 bases at V and 4 bases at J, with 17 bases between the two ends. The CDR3 sequence is CSVATSGFKYEQYF. In DNA form, the CDR3 reads TGCAGCGTTGCAACTTCGGGTTTTAAATACGAGCAGTACTTC.

The chain is built from TRBV20-1 and TRBJ2-7; 10 nucleotides line up with TRBD2. There are 15 residues in the CDR3. V lost 3 bases and J lost 0; bases outside the gene matches: 5. The germline V gene encodes CDR1 DFQATT and CDR2 SNEGSKA (reference sequence). CDR3 nucleotides: TGCAGTGCTAGCCCGGCTAGCGGGGGCTCCTACGAGCAGTACTTC. Protein product: CSASPASGGSYEQYF.

V is TRBV11-2 and J is TRBJ1-2, with TRBD1 as a possible D gene (6 bases). The germline gives CDR1 SGHAT, CDR2 FQNNGV. Trimming stripped 5 bases from V and 4 bases from J, with 11 bases between. The CDR3 consists of 13 residues. The CDR3 is CASSPGQSYGYTF. The CDR3 DNA follows: TGTGCCAGCAGCCCTGGACAGAGCTATGGCTACACCTTC.

The chain is built from TRBV7-2 and TRBJ2-3; tentatively, D is TRBD2 (6 bases). Deletions cut 6 bases from V and 3 bases from J, with 13 bases between. The V gene's germline CDR1 is SGHTA and CDR2 FQGNSA. The CDR3 has 14 residues. For the CDR3, the DNA is TGTGCCAGCAGACCGGGAGTGTGGACAGATACGCAGTATTTT. Its translation is CASRPGVWTDTQYF.

The V call is TRBV20-1, the J call TRBJ1-5; D unresolved. This CDR3 is 13 amino acids long. V lost 3 bases and J 1 base, leaving 7 bases between the germline ends. Germline assignment: CDR1 DFQATT and CDR2 SNEGSKA (reference sequence). The CDR3 bases are TGCAGTGCTAGGGGAGGAAGCAATCAGCCCCAGCATTTT. Residues: CSARGGSNQPQHF.

The rearrangement uses TRBV28 and TRBJ1-5, with no clear D. The CDR3 consists of 11 residues. V was pared by 3 bases and J by 9 bases, with 6 bases between. The germline V gene has CDR1 MDHEN and CDR2 SYDVKM. The CDR3 nucleotides are TGTGCCAGCAGTTTGCGTGGGCCCCAGCATTTT. Translation: CASSLRGPQHF.

The rearrangement joins TRBV27 to TRBJ1-1, with 8 bases fitting TRBD1. V lost 6 bases to trimming and J lost 6 bases; unmatched junction nucleotides: 9. CDR3 length: 14 residues. In germline, CDR1 is MNHEY, CDR2 SMNVEV (reference sequence). The chain's CDR3 is CASSPGQGIPEAFF. The CDR3 nucleotides are TGTGCCAGCAGCCCAGGACAGGGAATACCTGAAGCTTTCTTT.

The chain links TRBV11-2 to TRBJ2-5; 11 positions agree with TRBD2. CDR3 length: 15 residues. V trimming: 6 bases; J trimming: 2 bases; junction bases outside the gene matches: 5. From germline, CDR1 is SGHAT and CDR2 FQNNGV. CDR3 in DNA: TGTGCCAGCAGTTTCGGGACTAGCGGACAAGAGACCCAGTACTTC. Translating it yields CASSFGTSGQETQYF.

J is TRBJ2-7 and V is TRBV11-2; TRBD1 matches at 10 bases. The V segment lost 3 bases and the J segment 4 bases; nucleotides outside the gene matches: 12. Germline CDR1 is SGHAT and CDR2 is FQNNGV. The CDR3 is 17 amino acids. CDR3 amino acids: CASSFTTGTGVPYEQYF. The CDR3 DNA sequence: TGTGCCAGCAGCTTTACCACCGGGACAGGGGTTCCTTACGAGCAGTACTTC.

The chain combines TRBV29-1 with TRBJ2-1; D unclear. Trimming cost V 2 bases and J 3 bases, with 11 bases left between them. CDR3 length equals 14 residues. The germline V gene encodes CDR1 SQVTM and CDR2 ANQGSEA. The DNA of the CDR3 is TGCAGCGTTGAACTGGCCCGGGTCTACAATGAGCAGTTCTTC. This encodes CSVELARVYNEQFF.

In its sample, this clonotype was seen a few times. This chain links TRBV5-1 with TRBJ2-3, with 9 bases matching TRBD1. The CDR3 runs to 14 residues. Germline V CDR1 and CDR2: SGHRS, YFSETQ. V shed 3 bases and J 2 bases; nucleotides not matched to a gene: 1. CDR3 region: CASSWDRVTDTQYF. In DNA form, the CDR3 reads TGCGCCAGCAGCTGGGACAGGGTCACAGATACGCAGTATTTT.

This rearrangement joins TRBV18 to TRBJ2-5; no firm D call. V was pared by 5 bases and J by 3 bases, with 7 bases between. Germline assignment: CDR1 KGHSH and CDR2 LQKENI. There are 12 residues in the CDR3. CDR3 residues: CASSEAEETQYF. The CDR3, as DNA: TGTGCCAGCTCAGAGGCCGAAGAGACCCAGTACTTC.

The chain couples TRBV19 to TRBJ1-1; tentatively, D is TRBD1 (5 bases). Trimming took off 3 bases at V and 8 bases at J, with 10 bases between the two ends. Germline V gives CDR1 LNHDA, CDR2 SQIVND (reference sequence). This CDR3 contains 12 residues. CDR3 sequence reads: CASSILGQEAFF. CDR3 nucleotide sequence: TGTGCCAGTAGTATTTTAGGACAAGAAGCTTTCTTT.

The chain joins TRBV6-5 to TRBJ2-7; D gene unclear. From germline, CDR1 is MNHEY and CDR2 SVGAGI. The V gene lost 6 bases and the J gene lost 3 bases, with 15 bases spanning the gap. The CDR3 loop spans 14 amino acids. Here the CDR3 reads CASSSPLKGYEQYF. The CDR3 region has the DNA TGTGCCAGCAGCTCACCCCTAAAAGGCTACGAGCAGTACTTC.

With regard to this clonotype: Compared with germline, one end of the junction differs, possibly owing to a read error. The J gene is TRBJ2-6, the V gene TRBV28; D possibly corresponds to TRBD1 (5 bases). Germline assignment: CDR1 MDHEN and CDR2 SYDVKM. The CDR3 covers 15 residues. The CDR3 DNA follows: TGTGCCAGCAGCGTGGGGTGGGCTGGGGCCAACGTCCCGACTTTC. It is translated as CASSVGWAGANVPTF.

The rearrangement joins TRBV28 to TRBJ2-1, with D possibly TRBD2 on 6 matching bases. The germline CDR1 and CDR2 sequences are MDHEN and SYDVKM. The V gene lost 1 base and the J gene lost 4 bases, with 20 bases spanning the gap. This CDR3 contains 18 residues. In DNA, the CDR3 is TGTGCCAGCAGTTTATTTGAGGGTCTCGGGACTCTGTACAATGAGCAGTTCTTC. It codes for CASSLFEGLGTLYNEQFF.

The V gene is TRBV19, the J gene TRBJ2-1, with D possibly TRBD2 on 5 matching bases. This CDR3 region has 12 residues. The V gene's germline CDR1 is LNHDA and CDR2 SQIVND (reference sequence). Trimming removed 1 base at V and 7 bases at J, with 5 bases between. In nucleotides, the CDR3 is TGTGCCAGTAGTATAGGAGGGAATGAGCAGTTCTTC. It specifies CASSIGGNEQFF.

J is TRBJ1-1 and V is TRBV5-1, with D unresolved. CDR1 is SGHRS, CDR2 YFSETQ, per germline. V lost 0 bases and J lost 1, with 4 bases in between. This CDR3 has 13 residues. The CDR3 nucleotides read TGCGCCAGCAGCTTGGATGCGAACACTGAAGCTTTCTTT. Amino acids: CASSLDANTEAFF.